A single sample is the source of the 27 T cell receptor beta chains below, sequenced in a study of identical twins. TCRdb called the 5' RACE reads again in MiXCR, with one record for every CDR3 protein. The profile shows about 890,000 distinct CDR3 sequences, more than 9% of them singletons. The same specimen was also included in a second study, on yellow fever vaccine responses in identical twins.

The sequencing sample was made of PBMCs. These receptors originate from a woman aged 18-35 years in good health.

This clonotype turned up a few times. V is TRBV9 and J is TRBJ2-1; 15 bases are a match to TRBD2. J was trimmed by 10 bases and V by 3 bases; bases with no gene match: 11. The CDR3 covers 17 residues. Germline V gives CDR1 SGDLS, CDR2 YYNGEE. Here the CDR3 DNA reads TGTGCCAGCAGCGCCGCCCCCATAGGACTAGCGGGAGGGGAGCAGTTCTTC. It encodes CASSAAPIGLAGGEQFF.

This chain joins TRBV13 and TRBJ2-5; 9 bases align to TRBD1. With V trimmed by 4 bases and J by 2 bases, 2 bases remained unmatched. Germline V gene data show CDR1 as PRHDT and CDR2 as FYEKMQ (reference sequence). This CDR3 has 14 amino acids. The CDR3, as DNA: TGTGCCAGCAGCTGGACAGGGGATCAAGAGACCCAGTACTTC. Protein: CASSWTGDQETQYF.

This clonotype was observed at least ten times. The chain combines TRBV4-1 with TRBJ2-7; TRBD1 might be the D (6 bases). V lost 2 bases and J 2 bases, leaving 13 bases between the germline ends. CDR1 and CDR2 (germline): MGHRA, YSYEKL. CDR3 length equals 15 residues. The CDR3 DNA follows: TGCGCCAGCAGCCAAAGGGCCCAGGGGACCTACGAGCAGTACTTC. Translation: CASSQRAQGTYEQYF.

This clonotype was observed a few times. This chain links TRBV28 with TRBJ1-6; D is possibly TRBD1 (6 bases). The germline V and J ends were trimmed by 6 bases and 7 bases, with 16 bases remaining between them. Germline V gene lookup returns CDR1 MDHEN and CDR2 SYDVKM. The CDR3 length is 15 residues. In nucleotides, the CDR3 is TGTGCCAGCAGGATCCAGGGGCTTGGGAATTCACCCCTCCACTTT. The encoded protein is CASRIQGLGNSPLHF.

The chain recombines TRBV15 with TRBJ2-6; perhaps TRBD2 as D (7 bases). The germline gives CDR1 LNHNV, CDR2 YYDKDF (reference sequence). There are 15 residues in the CDR3. Between the trimmed V and J ends, which lost 7 bases and 0 bases, there was a span of 10 bases. This chain's CDR3 is CATTGGLSGANVLTF. CDR3 in DNA: TGTGCCACCACCGGGGGGCTCTCTGGGGCCAACGTCCTGACTTTC. Variable domain in full (rest from reference TRBV15 and TRBJ2-6): DAMVIQNPRYQVTQFGKPVTLSCSQTLNHNVMYWYQQKSSQAPKLLFHYYDKDFNNEADTPDNFQSRRPNTSFCFLDIRSPGLGDTAMYLCATTGGLSGANVLTFGAGSRLTVL.

This clonotype was observed a handful of times. V gene TRBV5-1 combines with J gene TRBJ2-1; a weak D match, TRBD2 (6 bases). The CDR3 loop spans 14 amino acids. Germline values: CDR1 SGHRS, CDR2 YFSETQ. Trimming stripped 3 bases from V and 5 bases from J, with 12 bases between. In nucleotides, the CDR3 is TGCGCCAGCAGCTCTTCGGCGGGGAACAATGAGCAGTTCTTC. It yields the protein CASSSSAGNNEQFF.

The table lists this clonotype with a few counts. V gene TRBV4-1 combines with J gene TRBJ1-2; TRBD1 aligns across 10 bases. The CDR3 totals 17 residues. Germline CDR1 is MGHRA and CDR2 is YSYEKL. V was clipped by 0 bases and J by 4 bases; unmatched bases: 8. Here the CDR3 DNA reads TGCGCCAGCAGCCAAGAGTTCGGGGACAGGGGCCCCTATGGCTACACCTTC. Translating gives CASSQEFGDRGPYGYTF.

The chain recombines TRBV6-1 with TRBJ1-3; D remains ambiguous. CDR3 length equals 16 residues. Trimming cost V 5 bases and J 1 base, with 15 bases left between them. Germline V gene data show CDR1 as MNHNS and CDR2 as SASEGT. CDR3 sequence reads: CASSPGGGWSGNTIYF. The DNA of the CDR3 is TGTGCCAGCAGTCCCGGTGGAGGGTGGTCTGGAAACACCATATATTTT.

This clonotype was recorded a few times. The chain recombines TRBV12-3 or TRBV12-4 with TRBJ1-1; TRBD1 is a possible D gene (6 bases). The CDR3 consists of 14 residues. Trimming cost V 0 bases and J 12 bases, with 17 bases left between them. In DNA form, the CDR3 reads TGTGCCAGCAGTTTAGCGCCTGGCAGGGGCATGACTTTCTTT. Residues: CASSLAPGRGMTFF.

This chain uses TRBV5-1 with TRBJ2-5, with 8 positions matching TRBD1. The CDR3 covers 16 residues. J lost 2 bases, V lost 0 bases, and 6 bases had no gene match. Germline CDR1 is SGHRS and CDR2 is YFSETQ. In nucleotides, the CDR3 is TGCGCCAGCAGCTTGGCCCCGACAGGGGTTCAAGAGACCCAGTACTTC. It translates to CASSLAPTGVQETQYF.

J is TRBJ2-5 and V is TRBV29-1; 10 bases line up with TRBD2. The CDR3 has 15 amino acids. V dropped 3 bases and J dropped 5; count of bases not matched to a gene: 9. Germline loops: CDR1 SQVTM, CDR2 ANQGSEA. This CDR3 reads CSVEVPSGGRETQYF. The CDR3 region has the DNA TGCAGCGTTGAGGTCCCTAGCGGGGGCAGGGAGACCCAGTACTTC.

The chain couples TRBV5-1 to TRBJ2-1; D unclear. Trimming removed 4 bases from V and 6 bases from J, with 29 bases in between. This CDR3 comprises 19 residues. Germline assignment: CDR1 SGHRS and CDR2 YFSETQ. The CDR3 loop reads CASSPVGSLRSGEGNEQFF. The CDR3, as DNA: TGCGCCAGCAGCCCGGTAGGTTCGCTACGGTCAGGAGAAGGCAATGAGCAGTTCTTC.

This clonotype was seen ten or more times. The V and J genes are TRBV28 and TRBJ2-3; 7 bases are a match to TRBD2. This CDR3 contains 13 residues. In germline, CDR1 is MDHEN, CDR2 SYDVKM. V shed 10 bases and J 1 base; nucleotides not matched to a gene: 5. For the CDR3, the DNA is TGTGCCACCAAGGCGGGGGGCACAGATACGCAGTATTTT. Protein: CATKAGGTDTQYF.

This clonotype was detected once. The chain employs TRBV7-6 and TRBJ2-1; 8 bases match TRBD2. With 4 bases clipped from V and 0 bases from J, the junction kept 5 bases outside the gene matches. The CDR3 is made up of 16 amino acids. Germline values: CDR1 SGHVS, CDR2 FNYEAQ. The DNA for the CDR3 is TGTGCCAGCAGCTCCACGGGGGGGGTCTCCTACAATGAGCAGTTCTTC. This codes for CASSSTGGVSYNEQFF.

V and J are TRBV11-2 and TRBJ2-3, with D unclear. The V gene lost 1 base and the J gene lost 0 bases, with 11 bases spanning the gap. Germline CDR1 and CDR2: SGHAT and FQNNGV. The CDR3 spans 16 residues. The chain's CDR3 is CASSLGGLPSTDTQYF. In DNA form, the CDR3 reads TGTGCCAGCAGCTTAGGAGGCCTTCCTAGCACAGATACGCAGTATTTT.

Only a few counts were recorded for this clonotype. The chain recombines TRBV6-4 with TRBJ2-2, with TRBD1 matching 8 bases. The V segment lost 5 bases and the J segment 2 bases; nucleotides outside the gene matches: 7. Germline V gene data show CDR1 as MRHNA and CDR2 as SNTAGT. The CDR3 contains 16 residues. The CDR3 sequence is CASSIQGADNTGELFF. In nucleotides, the CDR3 is TGTGCCAGCAGTATTCAGGGGGCCGATAACACCGGGGAGCTGTTTTTT.

The chain has TRBV28 and TRBJ2-2; TRBD2 might be the D (5 bases). This CDR3 region has 16 residues. The V and J ends lost 3 bases and 2 bases respectively, with 13 bases between them. CDR1 is MDHEN and CDR2 is SYDVKM in the germline V gene. In DNA form, the CDR3 reads TGTGCCAGCAGTTTGGAAGACTATATCAACACCGGGGAGCTGTTTTTT. Translation gives CASSLEDYINTGELFF.

V and J are TRBV12-3 or TRBV12-4 and TRBJ2-1; D perhaps matches TRBD2 (5 bases). The V end was cut by 5 bases, the J end by 6 bases, with 14 bases between. The length of the CDR3 is 14 residues. Here the CDR3 reads CASSMGLTSNEQFF. The CDR3 nucleotides read TGTGCCAGCAGTATGGGCCTCACTAGCAATGAGCAGTTCTTC.

This clonotype was counted at least ten times. The V call is TRBV5-6, the J call TRBJ2-1, with TRBD2 matching 13 bases. This CDR3 spans 15 amino acids. In germline, CDR1 is SGHDT, CDR2 YYEEEE. V lost 4 bases, J lost 8 bases, and 6 bases stayed unmatched. Here the CDR3 reads CASSPGLAGVYEQFF. The CDR3 DNA is TGTGCCAGCAGCCCCGGACTAGCGGGAGTTTATGAGCAGTTCTTC.

This clonotype occurred a few times. CDR3 amino acids: CASTAGANRDRYTF. In DNA form, the CDR3 reads TGTGCCAGTACTGCAGGGGCGAATAGGGATCGCTACACCTTC. The V gene is TRBV19, the J gene TRBJ1-2; D might be TRBD1 (6 bases). The CDR3 runs 14 residues. V dropped 7 bases and J dropped 9 bases, with 21 bases sitting between them. Per germline, CDR1 LNHDA and CDR2 SQIVND (reference sequence).

This clonotype was counted a few times. The chain employs TRBV3-1 and TRBJ2-1; tentative D call: TRBD1 (6 bases). Germline V gene data show CDR1 as LGHDT and CDR2 as YNNKEL (reference sequence). V was cut by 1 base and J by 7 bases, with 11 bases left in between. This CDR3 region has 14 residues. CDR3 amino acids: CASSQAQGTNEQFF. DNA of the CDR3: TGTGCCAGCAGCCAAGCCCAGGGGACGAATGAGCAGTTCTTC.

This clonotype has only a few counts. V gene TRBV10-3 combines with J gene TRBJ1-3; D is unclear. Trimming removed 7 bases at V and 4 bases at J, with 14 bases between. This CDR3 is 14 amino acids long. Germline CDR1 reads ENHRY; CDR2 reads SYGVKD. DNA of the CDR3: TGTGCCATCACCCCCGGGCTTCCCGGAAACACCATATATTTT. It yields the protein CAITPGLPGNTIYF.

This clonotype was counted at least ten times. Here the CDR3 reads CASSSHMDPGMGSPLHF. The CDR3 nucleotides are TGTGCCAGCAGCTCGCATATGGATCCGGGCATGGGATCACCCCTCCACTTT. This chain joins TRBV7-2 and TRBJ1-6; D not resolved. CDR1 is SGHTA, CDR2 FQGNSA, per germline. The CDR3 spans 17 residues. Trimming took 4 bases from V and 10 from J, leaving 23 bases between them.

The chain has TRBV9 and TRBJ2-3, with a tentative D call TRBD2 (7 bases). Per germline, CDR1 SGDLS and CDR2 YYNGEE. This CDR3 spans 16 amino acids. V gave up 2 bases and J gave up 4 bases, with 17 bases separating them. CDR3 bases: TGTGCCAGCAGCGTTCGGGGGGCACTAATCGCAGATACGCAGTATTTT. As protein: CASSVRGALIADTQYF.

The chain carries TRBV6-1 and TRBJ2-1; no clear D. V lost 6 bases and J lost 1, with 13 bases in between. This CDR3 region has 15 residues. Germline V lookup: CDR1 MNHNS, CDR2 SASEGT. CDR3 bases: TGTGCCAGCAGGTTTGACCCCCGGTCCTACAATGAGCAGTTCTTC. Its translation: CASRFDPRSYNEQFF.

This clonotype was found a few times. The genes are TRBV9 and TRBJ1-4; 7 bases line up with TRBD1. CDR3 length equals 15 residues. V shed 4 bases, J shed 4 bases, and the junction held 7 bases outside the gene matches. Germline values: CDR1 SGDLS, CDR2 YYNGEE. The CDR3 reads CASSPRGQLNEKLFF. CDR3 nucleotide sequence: TGTGCCAGCAGCCCCAGGGGACAGCTTAATGAAAAACTGTTTTTT.

This clonotype turned up a few times. The rearrangement links TRBV12-3 or TRBV12-4 to TRBJ1-1, with unresolved D. Trimming took 7 bases from V and 8 from J, leaving 11 bases between them. The CDR3 is 11 amino acids. For the CDR3, the DNA is TGTGCCAGCATTTCAAAGGGAGAAGCTTTCTTT. It encodes CASISKGEAFF.